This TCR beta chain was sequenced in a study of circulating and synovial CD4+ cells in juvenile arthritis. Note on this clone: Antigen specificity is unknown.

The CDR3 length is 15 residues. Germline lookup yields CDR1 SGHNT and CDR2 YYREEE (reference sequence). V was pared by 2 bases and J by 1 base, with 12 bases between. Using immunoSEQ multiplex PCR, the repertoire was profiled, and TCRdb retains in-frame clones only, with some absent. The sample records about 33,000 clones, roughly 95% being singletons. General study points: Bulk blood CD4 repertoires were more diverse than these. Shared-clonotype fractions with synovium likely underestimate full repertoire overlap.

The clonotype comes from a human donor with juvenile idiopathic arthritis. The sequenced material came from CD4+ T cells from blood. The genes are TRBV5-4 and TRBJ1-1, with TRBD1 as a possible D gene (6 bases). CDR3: CASSLPGAQNTEAFF. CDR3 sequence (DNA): TGTGCCAGCAGCTTACCAGGGGCCCAGAACACTGAAGCTTTCTTT.